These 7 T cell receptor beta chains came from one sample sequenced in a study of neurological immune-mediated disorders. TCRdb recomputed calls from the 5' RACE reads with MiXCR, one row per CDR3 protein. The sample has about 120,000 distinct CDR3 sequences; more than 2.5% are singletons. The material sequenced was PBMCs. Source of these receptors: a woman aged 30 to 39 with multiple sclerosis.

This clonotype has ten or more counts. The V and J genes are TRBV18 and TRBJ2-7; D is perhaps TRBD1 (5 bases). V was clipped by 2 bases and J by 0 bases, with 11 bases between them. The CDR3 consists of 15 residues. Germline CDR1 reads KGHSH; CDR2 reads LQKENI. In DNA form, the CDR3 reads TGTGCCAGCTCACCATCCCAGGGTAACTCCTACGAGCAGTACTTC. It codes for CASSPSQGNSYEQYF.

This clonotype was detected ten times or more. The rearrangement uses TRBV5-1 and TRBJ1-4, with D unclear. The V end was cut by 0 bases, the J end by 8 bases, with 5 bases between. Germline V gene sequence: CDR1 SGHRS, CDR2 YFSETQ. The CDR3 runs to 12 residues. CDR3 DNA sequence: TGCGCCAGCAGCTTGGGAGGGGAAAAACTGTTTTTT. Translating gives CASSLGGEKLFF. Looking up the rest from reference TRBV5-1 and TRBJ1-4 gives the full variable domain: KAGVTQTPRYLIKTRGQQVTLSCSPISGHRSVSWYQQTPGQGLQFLFEYFSETQRNKGNFPGRFSGRQFSNSRSEMNVSTLELGDSALYLCASSLGGEKLFFGSGTQLSVL.

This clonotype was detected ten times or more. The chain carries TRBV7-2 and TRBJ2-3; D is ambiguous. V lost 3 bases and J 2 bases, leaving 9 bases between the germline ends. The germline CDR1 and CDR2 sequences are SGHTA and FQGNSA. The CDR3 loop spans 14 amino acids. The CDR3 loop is CASSFGPFTDTQYF. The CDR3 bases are TGTGCCAGCAGCTTTGGGCCGTTCACAGATACGCAGTATTTT.

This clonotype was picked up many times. For the CDR3, the DNA is TGTGCCAGCAGTTTGCGTGGAGAAGGCAATACGCAGTATTTT. This encodes CASSLRGEGNTQYF. The chain recombines TRBV12-3 or TRBV12-4 with TRBJ2-3, with D unresolved. This CDR3 contains 14 residues. V lost 3 bases and J lost 7, with 14 bases in between.

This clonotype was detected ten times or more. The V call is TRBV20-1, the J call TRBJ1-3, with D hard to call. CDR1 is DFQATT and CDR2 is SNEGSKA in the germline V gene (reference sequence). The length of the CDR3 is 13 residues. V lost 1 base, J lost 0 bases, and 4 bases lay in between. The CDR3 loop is CSARAPSGNTIYF. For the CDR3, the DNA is TGCAGTGCTAGAGCTCCCTCTGGAAACACCATATATTTT.

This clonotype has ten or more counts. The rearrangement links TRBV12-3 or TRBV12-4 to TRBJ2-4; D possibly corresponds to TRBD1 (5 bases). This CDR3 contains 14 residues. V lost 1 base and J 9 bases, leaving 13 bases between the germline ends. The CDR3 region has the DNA TGTGCCAGCAGTTTAGATAGGGGAAAGGGCATTCAGTACTTC. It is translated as CASSLDRGKGIQYF.

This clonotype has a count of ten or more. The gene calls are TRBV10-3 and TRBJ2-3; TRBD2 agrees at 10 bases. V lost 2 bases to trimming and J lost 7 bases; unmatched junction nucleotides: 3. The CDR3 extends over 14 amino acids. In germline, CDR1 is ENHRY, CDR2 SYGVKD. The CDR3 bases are TGTGCCATCAGTGAGAAGCGGGAGGGACATACGCAGTATTTT. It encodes CAISEKREGHTQYF.